These 27 T cell receptor beta chains were all obtained from the same sample, sequenced in a study of cytomegalovirus exposure and HLA in healthy donors. A multiplex PCR was run with 60 Vbeta primers and 13 Jbeta primers. TCRdb keeps only in-frame clones here, not all; method: immunoSEQ multiplex PCR. The table shows about 100,000 clones, with 81% occurring only once. Specimen: PBMCs. Every receptor here comes from a man aged 25-45 years in good health and CMV-seronegative.

The V gene is TRBV9, the J gene TRBJ1-1; D gene uncertain. The germline V gene has CDR1 SGDLS and CDR2 YYNGEE. The CDR3 has 11 amino acids. V was shortened by 0 bases and J by 8 bases, with 5 bases between the two germline ends. Here the CDR3 reads CASSVVTEAFF. CDR3 sequence (DNA): TGTGCCAGCAGCGTAGTGACAGAAGCTTTCTTT.

The chain combines TRBV10-2 with TRBJ2-1, with 11 bases matching TRBD2. The CDR3 spans 14 residues. The V gene end was trimmed by 11 bases and the J gene end by 8 bases; junction bases not matched to a gene: 11. Per germline, CDR1 WSHSY and CDR2 SAAADI. CDR3 residues: CAAGVGLADDEQFF. Written as DNA, the CDR3 is TGCGCCGCCGGGGTGGGACTAGCGGATGATGAGCAGTTCTTC.

The J gene is TRBJ1-5, the V gene TRBV13, with unresolved D. V was cut by 6 bases and J by 7 bases, with 10 bases left in between. Germline V gene sequence: CDR1 PRHDT, CDR2 FYEKMQ (reference sequence). The CDR3 length is 12 residues. In nucleotides, the CDR3 is TGTGCCAGCAGTGAGGGCTTGCAGCCCCAGCATTTT. Its protein product is CASSEGLQPQHF.

This clone appeared a single time. The chain uses TRBV27 and TRBJ2-2; D is uncertain. V gave up 7 bases and J gave up 1 base, with 7 bases separating them. CDR1 MNHEY and CDR2 SMNVEV come from the germline V gene (reference sequence). The CDR3 runs 13 residues. CDR3 residues: CASKAGNTGELFF. The CDR3 DNA reads TGTGCCAGCAAGGCAGGGAACACCGGGGAGCTGTTTTTT.

The genes are TRBV5-4 and TRBJ2-3, with 9 bases aligning to TRBD1. CDR3 length equals 19 residues. The germline gives CDR1 SGHNT, CDR2 YYREEE (reference sequence). After removal of 4 bases from V and 0 bases from J, the junction contained 15 bases not matched to a gene. DNA of the CDR3: TGTGCCAGCAGCGGGGAGGACAGGGGCCCTTATAGGAGCACAGATACGCAGTATTTT. Its translation: CASSGEDRGPYRSTDTQYF.

The rearrangement joins TRBV5-4 to TRBJ1-2, with D perhaps TRBD1 (6 bases). From germline, CDR1 is SGHNT and CDR2 YYREEE (reference sequence). This CDR3 spans 12 amino acids. V was pared by 3 bases and J by 6 bases, with 9 bases between. CDR3 in amino acids: CASSSYRDGYTF. The CDR3, as DNA: TGTGCCAGCAGCTCATACAGGGATGGCTACACCTTC.

V gene TRBV5-1 combines with J gene TRBJ1-3; 7 bases fit TRBD1. The CDR3 sequence is 14 residues long. J lost 0 bases, V lost 6 bases, and 3 bases had no gene match. Germline V CDR1 and CDR2: SGHRS, YFSETQ. CDR3 sequence reads: CASKQGNSGNTIYF. The CDR3 DNA sequence: TGCGCCAGCAAACAGGGGAACTCTGGAAACACCATATATTTT.

The rearrangement joins TRBV19 to TRBJ1-2; 7 nucleotides align to TRBD1. The CDR3 consists of 15 residues. Looked up from germline, CDR1 is LNHDA and CDR2 is SQIVND (reference sequence). V shed 1 base and J 2 bases; nucleotides not matched to a gene: 4. The CDR3 nucleotides read TGTGCCAGTAGTATAGTAGGGGGCGGAAACTATGGCTACACCTTC. It translates to CASSIVGGGNYGYTF.

This clone was picked up a small number of times. The chain has TRBV5-1 and TRBJ2-1, with D tentatively TRBD2 (6 bases). Germline CDR1 is SGHRS and CDR2 is YFSETQ. V dropped 2 bases and J dropped 6 bases, with 15 bases sitting between them. The CDR3 runs 15 residues. The CDR3, as DNA: TGCGCCAGCAGCTTCTCGGCGGGGAGCTTCAATGAGCAGTTCTTC. It is translated as CASSFSAGSFNEQFF.

The chain recombines TRBV30 with TRBJ1-2; D perhaps matches TRBD1 (5 bases). Germline V gene sequence: CDR1 GTSNPN, CDR2 SVGIG (reference sequence). The CDR3 is made up of 12 amino acids. Deletions cut 6 bases from V and 0 bases from J, with 8 bases between. In nucleotides, the CDR3 is TGTGCCTGCCAGACAGCTAACTATGGCTACACCTTC. It translates to CACQTANYGYTF.

This chain connects TRBV27 to TRBJ2-3, with a possible D match to TRBD2 (6 bases). V gave up 6 bases and J gave up 7 bases, with 11 bases separating them. Germline-derived CDR1 and CDR2 are MNHEY and SMNVEV (reference sequence). There are 12 residues in the CDR3. The CDR3 DNA is TGTGCCAGCAGCGGGGACTCGAATACGCAGTATTTT. It specifies CASSGDSNTQYF.

The V call is TRBV25-1, the J call TRBJ1-5; D is uncertain. This CDR3 contains 14 residues. Looked up from germline, CDR1 is MGHDK and CDR2 is SYGVNS. Trimming cost V 6 bases and J 0 bases, with 9 bases left between them. The CDR3: CASRSSVSNQPQHF. The CDR3 DNA reads as TGTGCCAGCAGAAGTAGCGTTAGCAATCAGCCCCAGCATTTT.

This chain links TRBV25-1 with TRBJ2-3; D is undetermined. This CDR3 has 13 amino acids. Germline-derived CDR1 and CDR2 are MGHDK and SYGVNS. The V end was cut by 6 bases, the J end by 6 bases, with 13 bases between. The CDR3 is CASSSPNNDTQYF. CDR3 nucleotides: TGTGCCAGCAGCTCCCCTAATAATGATACGCAGTATTTT. Supplemented by reference TRBV25-1 and TRBJ2-3, the full variable domain reads EADIYQTPRYLVIGTGKKITLECSQTMGHDKMYWYQQDPGMELHLIHYSYGVNSTEKGDLSSESTVSRIRTEHFPLTLESARPSHTSQYLCASSSPNNDTQYFGPGTRLTVL.

V usage is TRBV7-9 and J usage is TRBJ2-7; TRBD1 is a possible D gene (6 bases). Germline V gene lookup returns CDR1 SEHNR and CDR2 FQNEAQ (reference sequence). The V gene lost 3 bases and the J gene lost 6 bases, with 12 bases spanning the gap. The CDR3 is 13 amino acids. CDR3 coding DNA: TGTGCCAGCAGCTTTGCAGGGGTGGGCGAGCAGTACTTC. This sequence encodes CASSFAGVGEQYF.

The chain carries TRBV7-9 and TRBJ1-1, with 8 bases aligning to TRBD1. Losses at the gene ends were 5 bases for V and 1 base for J; bases not matched to a gene: 3. Germline loops: CDR1 SEHNR, CDR2 FQNEAQ (reference sequence). The CDR3 is 14 residues long. The DNA for the CDR3 is TGTGCCAGCAGCCGAACAGGGGGGAACACTGAAGCTTTCTTT. This translates into CASSRTGGNTEAFF.

The V and J genes are TRBV6-5 and TRBJ2-7, with a weak D call TRBD2 (6 bases). The CDR3 consists of 14 residues. Trimming removed 2 bases from V and 0 bases from J, with 8 bases in between. CDR1 MNHEY and CDR2 SVGAGI come from the germline V gene. DNA of the CDR3: TGTGCCAGCAGTTACCACGGGGGCTCCTACGAGCAGTACTTC. Protein sequence: CASSYHGGSYEQYF.

V is TRBV7-2 and J is TRBJ2-3, with 7 nucleotides matching TRBD2. Unmatched junction bases numbered 6, after V lost 4 bases and J lost 2 bases. Germline CDR1 and CDR2: SGHTA and FQGNSA. This CDR3 spans 15 amino acids. CDR3 sequence (DNA): TGTGCCAGCAGCTATAGGGGAGGGCCCACAGATACGCAGTATTTT. Its protein is CASSYRGGPTDTQYF.

The sample holds one count of this clone. This chain joins TRBV5-1 and TRBJ2-7, with D possibly being TRBD1 (5 bases). The CDR3 covers 12 residues. V dropped 0 bases and J dropped 6 bases, with 7 bases sitting between them. Looked up from germline, CDR1 is SGHRS and CDR2 is YFSETQ. The CDR3 DNA reads TGCGCCAGCAGCTTGGGGGGCCGCGAGCAGTACTTC. Translated: CASSLGGREQYF.

This chain uses TRBV6-4 with TRBJ2-1; TRBD2 aligns across 9 bases. Germline CDR1 MRHNA, CDR2 SNTAGT. V lost 3 bases and J lost 5; bases outside the gene matches: 2. The CDR3 loop spans 14 amino acids. The CDR3 protein is CASSEAGGHNEQFF. CDR3 nucleotides: TGTGCCAGCAGTGAAGCGGGAGGCCACAATGAGCAGTTCTTC.

This clone was picked up one time. The rearrangement joins TRBV5-1 to TRBJ1-2, with a possible D match to TRBD1 (5 bases). Trimming removed 2 bases from V and 5 bases from J, with 7 bases in between. Germline V gives CDR1 SGHRS, CDR2 YFSETQ. The CDR3 totals 12 residues. This CDR3 is CASSFDSYGYTF. The CDR3 DNA reads as TGCGCCAGCAGCTTTGACAGTTATGGCTACACCTTC.

V is TRBV29-1 and J is TRBJ2-5; 7 bases match TRBD2. Germline lookup yields CDR1 SQVTM and CDR2 ANQGSEA. The CDR3 consists of 15 residues. Germline trimming cut 3 bases from V and 4 bases from J; bases unmatched to any gene: 11. This CDR3 is CSVEIQRGDGETQYF. Here the CDR3 DNA reads TGCAGCGTTGAGATCCAGCGGGGAGATGGAGAGACCCAGTACTTC.

The genes are TRBV29-1 and TRBJ1-1, with 11 positions matching TRBD1. The length of the CDR3 is 14 residues. Germline-derived CDR1 and CDR2 are SQVTM and ANQGSEA. The trim removed 2 bases at V and 10 bases at J, leaving 9 bases unmatched. CDR3 sequence reads: CSVEKGQGGPRAFF. CDR3 DNA: TGCAGCGTTGAAAAGGGACAGGGGGGGCCAAGAGCTTTCTTT.

The genes are TRBV29-1 and TRBJ1-5; the match to TRBD1 covers 7 bases. Germline loops: CDR1 SQVTM, CDR2 ANQGSEA. V lost 4 bases to trimming and J lost 3 bases; unmatched junction nucleotides: 3. This CDR3 contains 13 residues. As DNA, the CDR3 is TGCAGCGTTGCGACAGGGTACAATCAGCCCCAGCATTTT. Residues: CSVATGYNQPQHF.

The chain has TRBV5-1 and TRBJ2-3; tentatively, D is TRBD2 (5 bases). The V gene lost 2 bases and the J gene lost 5 bases, with 15 bases spanning the gap. CDR1 is SGHRS, CDR2 YFSETQ, per germline. The CDR3 sequence is 15 residues long. In DNA form, the CDR3 reads TGCGCCAGCAGCTTAGGGCGGGTTGGGGAAGATACGCAGTATTTT. Its translation: CASSLGRVGEDTQYF. The full variable domain, its missing parts supplied by reference TRBV5-1 and TRBJ2-3, is KAGVTQTPRYLIKTRGQQVTLSCSPISGHRSVSWYQQTPGQGLQFLFEYFSETQRNKGNFPGRFSGRQFSNSRSEMNVSTLELGDSALYLCASSLGRVGEDTQYFGPGTRLTVL.

The chain employs TRBV19 and TRBJ1-1; maybe TRBD1 (6 bases). CDR3 length: 14 residues. V lost 8 bases and J 5 bases, leaving 18 bases between the germline ends. Germline V lookup: CDR1 LNHDA, CDR2 SQIVND (reference sequence). CDR3 nucleotides: TGTGCCAGTCTCCCCTCGGGGGGGGCAACTGAAGCTTTCTTT. Encoded protein: CASLPSGGATEAFF. Filled out from reference TRBV19 and TRBJ1-1, the complete variable domain reads DGGITQSPKYLFRKEGQNVTLSCEQNLNHDAMYWYRQDPGQGLRLIYYSQIVNDFQKGDIAEGYSVSREKKESFPLTVTSAQKNPTAFYLCASLPSGGATEAFFGQGTRLTVV.

The chain couples TRBV7-3 to TRBJ2-7; 7 positions match TRBD1. From germline, CDR1 is SGHTA and CDR2 FQGTGA. The CDR3 contains 14 residues. J was trimmed by 3 bases and V by 5 bases; bases with no gene match: 7. CDR3 loop: CASSPSQGSYEQYF. The CDR3 DNA reads TGTGCCAGCAGCCCATCACAGGGGAGCTACGAGCAGTACTTC.

The rearrangement links TRBV11-3 to TRBJ1-1; no clear D gene. CDR1 and CDR2 (germline): SGHNT, YENEEA. Deletions cut 5 bases from V and 3 bases from J, with 16 bases between. CDR3 length: 15 amino acids. Here the CDR3 DNA reads TGTGCCAGCAGCCAGCACCCAGGTCCGGACACTGAAGCTTTCTTT. Translated, it gives CASSQHPGPDTEAFF.